This TCR beta chain was identified during a study of cytomegalovirus exposure and HLA in healthy donors. V was pared by 0 bases and J by 1 base, with 5 bases between. Germline CDR1 SGHNT, CDR2 YYREEE (reference sequence). This CDR3 is 14 amino acids long. Only in-frame clones appear in the TCRdb table, and some are missing; sequencing was by immunoSEQ multiplex PCR. The sample yields 150,000 or so clones, about 82% seen once. The sample consisted of PBMCs. The TCR comes from a man aged 25 to 45 in good health and CMV-seropositive. The rearrangement joins TRBV5-4 to TRBJ1-5, with D perhaps TRBD1 (5 bases). CDR3 bases: TGTGCCAGCAGCTTGGCAGGGAGCAATCAGCCCCAGCATTTT. It yields the protein CASSLAGSNQPQHF. The complete variable domain, with remaining parts taken from reference TRBV5-4 and TRBJ1-5, reads ETGVTQSPTHLIKTRGQQVTLRCSSQSGHNTVSWYQQALGQGPQFIFQYYREEENGRGNFPPRFSGLQFPNYSSELNVNALELDDSALYLCASSLAGSNQPQHFGDGTRLSIL.